The 21 T cell receptor beta chains in this list originate from one sample, sequenced in a study of blood T cell repertoires in COVID-19. The protocol was immunoSEQ multiplex PCR, while the TCRdb copy is restricted to in-frame clones and leaves out a portion. The profile shows some 150,000 clones, 80% to 90% of them singletons. Sequencing was done on a sample of peripheral blood. These receptors all come from a man aged 45-60 years with active COVID-19.

The gene calls are TRBV19 and TRBJ1-3; TRBD1 aligns across 12 bases. Germline CDR1 LNHDA, CDR2 SQIVND (reference sequence). The CDR3 loop spans 17 amino acids. With 6 bases clipped from V and 0 bases from J, the junction kept 6 bases outside the gene matches. The CDR3 sequence: CASSRGTGGPSGNTIYF. The CDR3 DNA reads TGTGCCAGTAGCAGGGGGACAGGGGGCCCCTCTGGAAACACCATATATTTT.

The rearrangement uses TRBV4-2 and TRBJ1-2; D perhaps matches TRBD1 (6 bases). Germline CDR1 and CDR2: LGHNA and YNFKEQ. V was trimmed by 0 bases and J by 0 bases, leaving 11 bases between them. The CDR3 loop spans 16 amino acids. CDR3 sequence reads: CASSQDGTGPNYGYTF. The CDR3 DNA reads as TGTGCCAGCAGCCAAGATGGAACAGGGCCTAACTATGGCTACACCTTC.

The chain combines TRBV6-5 with TRBJ1-2, with TRBD1 identical over 7 bases. Germline V gives CDR1 MNHEY, CDR2 SVGAGI. The J segment lost 5 bases and the V segment lost 2 bases, leaving 8 bases of the junction unmatched. The CDR3 has 15 residues. The CDR3: CASSYQLGQTYGYTF. CDR3 DNA: TGTGCCAGCAGTTACCAATTGGGACAGACTTATGGCTACACCTTC.

This chain connects TRBV19 to TRBJ2-1; 9 nucleotides line up with TRBD1. The CDR3 is made up of 15 amino acids. Germline V CDR1 and CDR2: LNHDA, SQIVND (reference sequence). J was trimmed by 4 bases and V by 6 bases; bases with no gene match: 7. The CDR3 region is CASRTQGAQYNEQFF. CDR3 bases: TGTGCCAGTAGGACACAGGGGGCGCAATACAATGAGCAGTTCTTC.

The rearrangement uses TRBV6-4 and TRBJ1-2; the D gene is possibly TRBD1 (5 bases). The CDR3 is 14 residues long. Trimming shortened V by 6 bases and J by 2 bases, and 13 bases separated the two germline ends. The V gene's germline CDR1 is MRHNA and CDR2 SNTAGT. The CDR3 is CASSAGYPNYGYTF. In nucleotides, the CDR3 is TGTGCCAGCAGCGCAGGGTATCCCAACTATGGCTACACCTTC.

The gene calls are TRBV7-2 and TRBJ2-2, with 11 bases matching TRBD2. The CDR3 loop spans 18 amino acids. V lost 4 bases and J lost 7; bases outside the gene matches: 14. The V gene's germline CDR1 is SGHTA and CDR2 FQGNSA. The CDR3 region is CASSSNPGLAEGIGELFF. CDR3 in DNA: TGTGCCAGCAGCTCGAATCCGGGACTAGCGGAGGGAATCGGGGAGCTGTTTTTT.

This clone was observed many times. The V gene is TRBV3-1 (or the pseudogene TRBV3-2), the J gene TRBJ2-6; possible D gene TRBD1, 5 bases. V was cut by 3 bases and J by 4 bases, with 16 bases left in between. The germline V gene encodes CDR1 LGHDT and CDR2 YNNKEL (reference sequence). The CDR3 length is 17 residues. The CDR3 protein is CASSHYSYRTGANVLTF. Here the CDR3 DNA reads TGTGCCAGCAGCCATTATTCGTACAGGACCGGGGCCAACGTCCTGACTTTC.

This chain uses TRBV5-4 with TRBJ1-2; no firm D call. The V gene's germline CDR1 is SGHNT and CDR2 YYREEE (reference sequence). This CDR3 has 14 amino acids. Trimming cost V 3 bases and J 4 bases, with 13 bases left between them. In DNA form, the CDR3 reads TGTGCCAGCAGCTCGGAGGAGGGAAGCTATGGCTACACCTTC. As protein: CASSSEEGSYGYTF.

The V call is TRBV5-1, the J call TRBJ2-3, with TRBD1 as a possible D gene (6 bases). The CDR3 extends over 15 amino acids. Germline V lookup: CDR1 SGHRS, CDR2 YFSETQ. The V end lost 0 bases, the J end lost 0 bases, and 8 bases lay between the germline ends. In DNA, the CDR3 is TGCGCCAGCAGCTTGGAGGGACATAGCACAGATACGCAGTATTTT. Protein product: CASSLEGHSTDTQYF. Looking up the rest from reference TRBV5-1 and TRBJ2-3 gives the full variable domain: KAGVTQTPRYLIKTRGQQVTLSCSPISGHRSVSWYQQTPGQGLQFLFEYFSETQRNKGNFPGRFSGRQFSNSRSEMNVSTLELGDSALYLCASSLEGHSTDTQYFGPGTRLTVL.

In DNA, the CDR3 is TGTGCCAGCAGCCAATTGGTGCGGAACACTGAAGCTTTCTTT. Protein sequence: CASSQLVRNTEAFF. The V call is TRBV3-1 (or the pseudogene TRBV3-2), the J call TRBJ1-1; no clear D gene. Germline CDR1 reads LGHDT; CDR2 reads YNNKEL (reference sequence). The CDR3 consists of 14 residues. Trimming stripped 2 bases from V and 1 base from J, with 8 bases between.

The rearrangement joins TRBV5-1 to TRBJ2-5; perhaps TRBD2 as D (5 bases). Trimming took off 4 bases at V and 5 bases at J, with 9 bases between the two ends. Germline CDR1 SGHRS, CDR2 YFSETQ. The CDR3 sequence is 12 residues long. CDR3 nucleotides: TGCGCCAGCAGCCGGGATGGGGAGACCCAGTACTTC. Translated: CASSRDGETQYF.

The chain uses TRBV6-5 and TRBJ1-1, with D perhaps TRBD1 (6 bases). The length of the CDR3 is 14 residues. Germline CDR1 MNHEY, CDR2 SVGAGI. The ends were cut back, 0 bases at V and 6 bases at J, with 11 bases in the middle. This chain's CDR3 is CASSYSPPGAEAFF. CDR3 bases: TGTGCCAGCAGTTACTCCCCTCCAGGGGCTGAAGCTTTCTTT.

The genes are TRBV27 and TRBJ2-1, with 10 positions matching TRBD2. Per the germline V gene, CDR1 is MNHEY and CDR2 is SMNVEV (reference sequence). The length of the CDR3 is 15 residues. The trim removed 2 bases at V and 7 bases at J, leaving 5 bases unmatched. As DNA, the CDR3 is TGTGCCAGCAGTTTAAAGGGACTAGCGCTAAATGAGCAGTTCTTC. It encodes CASSLKGLALNEQFF.

The CDR3 nucleotides are TGTGCCAGCAGCTTAGTTTCGCCCGGCGGGGAGCTGTTTTTT. Its protein product is CASSLVSPGGELFF. The chain combines TRBV7-2 with TRBJ2-2; D gene ambiguous. Germline assignment: CDR1 SGHTA and CDR2 FQGNSA. Trimming stripped 1 base from V and 7 bases from J, with 10 bases between. The CDR3 contains 14 residues.

The rearrangement uses TRBV6-2 or TRBV6-3 and TRBJ1-5, with a weak D call TRBD1 (5 bases). The CDR3 contains 14 residues. V shed 5 bases and J shed 6 bases, with 14 bases lying between them. In germline, CDR1 is MNHEY, CDR2 SVGEGT. CDR3 loop: CASSLGTGGQPQHF. The CDR3 DNA is TGTGCCAGCAGTCTCGGTACGGGGGGTCAGCCCCAGCATTTT.

This clone was counted a few times. V usage is TRBV29-1 and J usage is TRBJ2-7; tentative D call: TRBD1 (5 bases). The CDR3 covers 13 residues. The germline CDR1 and CDR2 sequences are SQVTM and ANQGSEA. V gave up 6 bases and J gave up 0 bases, with 12 bases separating them. In DNA, the CDR3 is TGCAGCGTAGGGGTTCCGAGCTCCTACGAGCAGTACTTC. Amino acids: CSVGVPSSYEQYF.

The V gene is TRBV9, the J gene TRBJ2-3, with TRBD2 matching over 7 bases. After removal of 4 bases from V and 5 bases from J, the junction contained 13 bases not matched to a gene. Germline assignment: CDR1 SGDLS and CDR2 YYNGEE. The CDR3 runs to 16 residues. Here the CDR3 DNA reads TGTGCCAGCAGCATACCGGGACTAACTTACGAAGATACGCAGTATTTT. It codes for CASSIPGLTYEDTQYF.

The chain couples TRBV7-9 to TRBJ1-1; D unclear. Germline CDR1 and CDR2: SEHNR and FQNEAQ (reference sequence). This CDR3 has 16 amino acids. Between the trimmed V and J ends, which lost 7 bases and 3 bases, there was a span of 21 bases. The CDR3 spells CASTPKVEGAYTEAFF. CDR3 bases: TGTGCCAGCACCCCGAAGGTAGAGGGAGCGTACACTGAAGCTTTCTTT.

J is TRBJ2-3 and V is TRBV5-1; TRBD2 matches 9 bases. Germline V gene data show CDR1 as SGHRS and CDR2 as YFSETQ. V lost 2 bases to trimming and J lost 1 base; unmatched junction nucleotides: 2. The CDR3 length is 15 residues. CDR3 sequence: CASSFVAGGTDTQYF. The CDR3 DNA reads as TGCGCCAGCAGCTTCGTAGCGGGGGGCACAGATACGCAGTATTTT.

This chain connects TRBV11-2 to TRBJ2-7, with D tentatively TRBD1 (5 bases). V shed 2 bases and J shed 4 bases, with 9 bases lying between them. Germline-derived CDR1 and CDR2 are SGHAT and FQNNGV. The CDR3 consists of 13 residues. CDR3 sequence reads: CASSLQGSYEQYF. CDR3 sequence (DNA): TGTGCCAGCAGCTTACAGGGCAGTTACGAGCAGTACTTC. The full variable domain, rest sourced from reference TRBV11-2 and TRBJ2-7, is EAGVAQSPRYKIIEKRQSVAFWCNPISGHATLYWYQQILGQGPKLLIQFQNNGVVDDSQLPKDRFSAERLKGVDSTLKIQPAKLEDSAVYLCASSLQGSYEQYFGPGTRLTVT.

This clone is a singleton in its sample. The chain uses TRBV7-9 and TRBJ2-7; 7 positions match TRBD2. V gave up 2 bases and J gave up 9 bases; unmatched junction bases: 7. Germline V gene data show CDR1 as SEHNR and CDR2 as FQNEAQ (reference sequence). This CDR3 comprises 13 residues. This CDR3 is CASSLSGAGGQYF. In DNA, the CDR3 is TGTGCCAGCAGCTTAAGCGGGGCCGGGGGGCAGTACTTC.